This TCR beta chain was captured by sequencing in a study of siplizumab effects on memory and regulatory T cells. Study-wide results and limits: Naive T cells appeared more diverse than memory cells and seemed to be major alloresponse contributors. Solely a minor proportion of alloreactive clones could be assigned to unstimulated subsets. Siplizumab significantly decreased alloreactive sequences from unstimulated CD4+ memory cells.

A remark on this clone: Its antigen is undetermined.

Trimming removed 5 bases at V and 2 bases at J, with 22 bases between. This CDR3 contains 18 residues. CDR1 is MDHEN, CDR2 SYDVKM, per germline. Profiling relied on immunoSEQ multiplex PCR, and the TCRdb table lists in-frame clones only, not all of them. The repertoire holds about 120,000 clones, with more than 90% as singletons. V and J are TRBV28 and TRBJ1-5, with D possibly being TRBD1 (6 bases). This receptor was identified in a human donor in good health. Source material: CD4+ T cells sorted from blood. The CDR3 here is CASSPHAGGSGGNQPQHF. The CDR3 DNA sequence: TGTGCCAGCAGTCCCCATGCGGGGGGCTCGGGGGGCAATCAGCCCCAGCATTTT.